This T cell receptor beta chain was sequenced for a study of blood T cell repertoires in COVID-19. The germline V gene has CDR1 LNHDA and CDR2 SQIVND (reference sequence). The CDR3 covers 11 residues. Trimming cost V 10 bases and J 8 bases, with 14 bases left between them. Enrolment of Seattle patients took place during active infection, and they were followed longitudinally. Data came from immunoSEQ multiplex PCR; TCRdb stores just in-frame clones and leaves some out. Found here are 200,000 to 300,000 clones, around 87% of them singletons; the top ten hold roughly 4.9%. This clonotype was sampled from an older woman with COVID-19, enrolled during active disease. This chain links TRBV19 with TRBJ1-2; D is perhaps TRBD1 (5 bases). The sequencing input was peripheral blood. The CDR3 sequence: CATSRESGYTF. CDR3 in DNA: TGTGCCACTAGCAGGGAAAGCGGCTACACCTTC.